The 13 T cell receptor beta chains below were found in one sample sequenced in a study of CD8+ T cells in alopecia areata. The pooled cutaneous lymph node cells were sorted using several markers (CD4, CD8alpha, NKG2D, NKG2ACE and others). Extracted RNA was reverse transcribed into cDNA, the sequencing template. Repertoires were generated with immunoSEQ multiplex PCR, while TCRdb's copy carries only in-frame clones and drops some. The sample has 15,000 to 20,000 clones, none seen only once. Sequences were obtained from CD8+ T cells sorted from a lymph node. These receptors all come from a C3H/HeJ mouse with alopecia areata. The strain's MHC: H2-k.

Regarding this clone: Germline and genes: mouse. The read falls 4 residues short of the CDR3 end, and the missing part is taken from the germline J gene. The gene calls are TRBV13-1 and TRBJ2-5; perhaps TRBD1 as D (7 bases). CDR1 is NSHNY, CDR2 SYGAGN, per germline. Trimming left V 0 bases short and J 1 base short, with 9 bases between. The CDR3 spans 15 residues. The CDR3 sequence: CASSDEGADQDTQYF. The part of the CDR3 DNA that was read is TGTGCCAGCAGTGATGAGGGGGCGGACCAAGAC.

This clone occurred many times. Gene names denote mouse genes. The sequenced fragment ends 4 residues before the CDR3 boundary, so the rest is inferred from the germline J gene. The rearrangement joins TRBV13-3 to TRBJ2-5; weak D call: TRBD2 (6 bases). CDR1 and CDR2 (germline): NNHDY, SYVADS. V was shortened by 1 base and J by 1 base, with 10 bases between the two germline ends. This CDR3 region has 15 residues. The part of the CDR3 DNA that was read is TGTGCCAGCAGTGATAATGGGGGTTACCAAGAC. Translation: CASSDNGGYQD. The whole CDR3 protein reads CASSDNGGYQDTQYF.

This clone has a handful of counts. Germline and genes here are mouse. The CDR3 reads CASSDTGGPGLGVFQNTLYF. CDR3 DNA, as far as it was read: TGTGCCAGCAGTGATACAGGGGGGCCGGGACTGGGGGTTTTTCAAAAC. The chain has TRBV13-3 and TRBJ2-4; 11 bases line up with TRBD2. Read sequence stops 4 residues before the CDR3 end, and the germline J gene provides the missing end. This CDR3 is 20 amino acids long. J lost 2 bases, V lost 1 base, and 15 bases had no gene match. Germline V lookup: CDR1 NNHDY, CDR2 SYVADS.

The table lists this clone with many counts. Genes here carry mouse names. The read comes to an end 4 residues before the CDR3 does, leaving the germline J gene to fill in the end. The genes are TRBV13-3 and TRBJ1-1, with TRBD1 identical over 10 bases. The germline CDR1 and CDR2 sequences are NNHDY and SYVADS. The CDR3 consists of 14 residues. The ends lost 6 bases at V and 1 base at J; junction bases unmatched: 3. CDR3 amino acids: CASNRDRGNTEVFF. The CDR3 DNA, read in part, is TGTGCCAGCAACCGGGACAGGGGAAACACA.

This clone was seen many times. Gene and germline names: mouse. The read is 4 residues too short to cover the CDR3 end, so that end is filled in from the germline J gene. The V gene is TRBV1, the J gene TRBJ1-2, with 8 bases that match TRBD1. The CDR3 loop spans 17 amino acids. Germline CDR1 is NSQYPW and CDR2 is LRSPGD (reference sequence). The junction had 6 bases not matched to a gene; V was cut back by 0 bases and J by 0 bases. The DNA read from the CDR3 is TGCACCTGCAGTGCAGAGGGGACAGGAGTTCCAAACTCC. As protein: CTCSAEGTGVPNS. The CDR3, in full, reads CTCSAEGTGVPNSDYTF.

This clone was counted many times. Gene names and germline refer to mouse. The read is 4 residues too short to cover the CDR3 end, so that end is filled in from the germline J gene. The J gene is TRBJ2-3, the V gene TRBV1; 9 bases line up with TRBD1. Germline loops: CDR1 NSQYPW, CDR2 LRSPGD (reference sequence). The CDR3 has 15 residues. Losses at the gene ends were 3 bases for V and 3 bases for J; bases not matched to a gene: 4. The CDR3: CTCSAGDRDAETLYF. The CDR3 DNA, read in part, is TGCACCTGCAGTGCGGGGGACAGGGACGCAGAA.

This clone was counted at least ten times. Germline and genes here are mouse. The read gets to within 4 residues of the CDR3 end, and the germline J gene fills in the rest. This chain links TRBV13-3 with TRBJ2-5; 9 bases are a match to TRBD2. The junction had 11 bases not matched to a gene; V was cut back by 0 bases and J by 0 bases. The germline V gene has CDR1 NNHDY and CDR2 SYVADS. CDR3 length equals 19 residues. CDR3 bases read: TGTGCCAGCAGTGATGCAGGGCCTGGGGGGGGTCTTAACCAAGAC. Encoded protein: CASSDAGPGGGLNQD. The CDR3 as a whole reads CASSDAGPGGGLNQDTQYF.

This clone showed up many times. Germline and genes: mouse. The DNA ends 4 residues before the CDR3 does, and the rest of the CDR3 is filled in from the germline J gene. The chain has TRBV24 and TRBJ2-5, with TRBD1 as a possible D gene (5 bases). The CDR3 length is 13 residues. V was shortened by 5 bases and J by 1 base, with 7 bases between the two germline ends. Germline assignment: CDR1 KGHTA and CDR2 FRNEEI. The CDR3 bases that were read are TGTGCCAGCAGTTCCAGGGACCAAGAC. Its protein is CASSSRDQD. The entire CDR3 sequence reads CASSSRDQDTQYF.

This clone has a handful of counts. Gene names and germline match the mouse. The CDR3 end lies 4 residues beyond the end of the read and is filled in from the germline J gene. The chain is built from TRBV19 and TRBJ1-4, with TRBD1 matching 7 bases. Germline CDR1 reads FNHDT; CDR2 reads SITEND (reference sequence). Unmatched junction bases numbered 2, after V lost 0 bases and J lost 0 bases. The CDR3 covers 16 residues. The CDR3 here is CASSIAGTVSNERLFF. The sequenced part of the CDR3 DNA is TGTGCCAGCAGTATAGCCGGGACAGTTTCCAACGAA.

On this clone itself: Gene names follow the mouse nomenclature. CDR3 bases read: TGTGCCAGCAGTATTTCAGGCAACTATGCT. This gives the protein CASSISGNYA. The whole CDR3 sequence reads CASSISGNYAEQFF. V and J are TRBV19 and TRBJ2-1; D ambiguous. The DNA ends 4 residues before the CDR3 does, and the rest of the CDR3 is filled in from the germline J gene. The germline gives CDR1 FNHDT, CDR2 SITEND (reference sequence). V lost 2 bases and J 1 base, leaving 7 bases between the germline ends. The CDR3 loop spans 14 amino acids. Supplemented by reference TRBV19 and TRBJ2-1, the full variable domain reads GGIITQTPKFLIGQEGQKLTLKCQQNFNHDTMYWYRQDSGKGLRLIYYSITENDLQKGDLSEGYDASREKKSSFSLTVTSAQKNEMAVFLCASSISGNYAEQFFGPGTRLTVL.

A few counts support this clone. Gene names are the mouse ones. The read ends 4 residues shy of where the CDR3 ends; the end is completed using the germline J gene. The chain links TRBV5 to TRBJ2-7; 14 bases align to TRBD2. Germline V gives CDR1 LGHNA, CDR2 YNLKQL (reference sequence). This CDR3 spans 16 amino acids. The CDR3 sequence: CASSQEWDWGGDEQYF. The DNA read from the CDR3 is TGTGCCAGCAGCCAAGAGTGGGACTGGGGGGGCGAT.

This clone was picked up many times. Gene names and germline refer to mouse. The CDR3 goes on 4 residues after the read ends, and that part is filled in from the germline J gene. The chain is built from TRBV1 and TRBJ1-2; D possibly corresponds to TRBD1 (6 bases). V was pared by 0 bases and J by 0 bases, with 8 bases between. Germline V gene data show CDR1 as NSQYPW and CDR2 as LRSPGD (reference sequence). This CDR3 is 15 amino acids long. Here the CDR3 reads CTCSADEGANSDYTF. CDR3 bases read: TGCACCTGCAGTGCAGATGAGGGGGCAAACTCC.

A note on this clone: Gene names denote mouse genes. The read stops 4 residues short of the end of the CDR3; the missing end is completed from the germline J gene. The chain has TRBV13-1 and TRBJ1-4; D is unclear. This CDR3 spans 15 amino acids. Deletions cut 2 bases from V and 0 bases from J, with 8 bases between. Germline V gene lookup returns CDR1 NSHNY and CDR2 SYGAGN. Incomplete CDR3 DNA: TGTGCCAGCAGTGAAGAGGGTTTTTCCAACGAA. It encodes CASSEEGFSNE. The whole CDR3 sequence reads CASSEEGFSNERLFF. Combining the CDR3 with reference TRBV13-1 and TRBJ1-4 gives the whole variable domain EAAVTQSPRNKVTVTGGNVTLSCRQTNSHNYMYWYRQDTGHGLRLIHYSYGAGNLRIGDVPDGYKATRTTQEDFFLLLELASPSQTSLYFCASSEEGFSNERLFFGHGTKLSVL.